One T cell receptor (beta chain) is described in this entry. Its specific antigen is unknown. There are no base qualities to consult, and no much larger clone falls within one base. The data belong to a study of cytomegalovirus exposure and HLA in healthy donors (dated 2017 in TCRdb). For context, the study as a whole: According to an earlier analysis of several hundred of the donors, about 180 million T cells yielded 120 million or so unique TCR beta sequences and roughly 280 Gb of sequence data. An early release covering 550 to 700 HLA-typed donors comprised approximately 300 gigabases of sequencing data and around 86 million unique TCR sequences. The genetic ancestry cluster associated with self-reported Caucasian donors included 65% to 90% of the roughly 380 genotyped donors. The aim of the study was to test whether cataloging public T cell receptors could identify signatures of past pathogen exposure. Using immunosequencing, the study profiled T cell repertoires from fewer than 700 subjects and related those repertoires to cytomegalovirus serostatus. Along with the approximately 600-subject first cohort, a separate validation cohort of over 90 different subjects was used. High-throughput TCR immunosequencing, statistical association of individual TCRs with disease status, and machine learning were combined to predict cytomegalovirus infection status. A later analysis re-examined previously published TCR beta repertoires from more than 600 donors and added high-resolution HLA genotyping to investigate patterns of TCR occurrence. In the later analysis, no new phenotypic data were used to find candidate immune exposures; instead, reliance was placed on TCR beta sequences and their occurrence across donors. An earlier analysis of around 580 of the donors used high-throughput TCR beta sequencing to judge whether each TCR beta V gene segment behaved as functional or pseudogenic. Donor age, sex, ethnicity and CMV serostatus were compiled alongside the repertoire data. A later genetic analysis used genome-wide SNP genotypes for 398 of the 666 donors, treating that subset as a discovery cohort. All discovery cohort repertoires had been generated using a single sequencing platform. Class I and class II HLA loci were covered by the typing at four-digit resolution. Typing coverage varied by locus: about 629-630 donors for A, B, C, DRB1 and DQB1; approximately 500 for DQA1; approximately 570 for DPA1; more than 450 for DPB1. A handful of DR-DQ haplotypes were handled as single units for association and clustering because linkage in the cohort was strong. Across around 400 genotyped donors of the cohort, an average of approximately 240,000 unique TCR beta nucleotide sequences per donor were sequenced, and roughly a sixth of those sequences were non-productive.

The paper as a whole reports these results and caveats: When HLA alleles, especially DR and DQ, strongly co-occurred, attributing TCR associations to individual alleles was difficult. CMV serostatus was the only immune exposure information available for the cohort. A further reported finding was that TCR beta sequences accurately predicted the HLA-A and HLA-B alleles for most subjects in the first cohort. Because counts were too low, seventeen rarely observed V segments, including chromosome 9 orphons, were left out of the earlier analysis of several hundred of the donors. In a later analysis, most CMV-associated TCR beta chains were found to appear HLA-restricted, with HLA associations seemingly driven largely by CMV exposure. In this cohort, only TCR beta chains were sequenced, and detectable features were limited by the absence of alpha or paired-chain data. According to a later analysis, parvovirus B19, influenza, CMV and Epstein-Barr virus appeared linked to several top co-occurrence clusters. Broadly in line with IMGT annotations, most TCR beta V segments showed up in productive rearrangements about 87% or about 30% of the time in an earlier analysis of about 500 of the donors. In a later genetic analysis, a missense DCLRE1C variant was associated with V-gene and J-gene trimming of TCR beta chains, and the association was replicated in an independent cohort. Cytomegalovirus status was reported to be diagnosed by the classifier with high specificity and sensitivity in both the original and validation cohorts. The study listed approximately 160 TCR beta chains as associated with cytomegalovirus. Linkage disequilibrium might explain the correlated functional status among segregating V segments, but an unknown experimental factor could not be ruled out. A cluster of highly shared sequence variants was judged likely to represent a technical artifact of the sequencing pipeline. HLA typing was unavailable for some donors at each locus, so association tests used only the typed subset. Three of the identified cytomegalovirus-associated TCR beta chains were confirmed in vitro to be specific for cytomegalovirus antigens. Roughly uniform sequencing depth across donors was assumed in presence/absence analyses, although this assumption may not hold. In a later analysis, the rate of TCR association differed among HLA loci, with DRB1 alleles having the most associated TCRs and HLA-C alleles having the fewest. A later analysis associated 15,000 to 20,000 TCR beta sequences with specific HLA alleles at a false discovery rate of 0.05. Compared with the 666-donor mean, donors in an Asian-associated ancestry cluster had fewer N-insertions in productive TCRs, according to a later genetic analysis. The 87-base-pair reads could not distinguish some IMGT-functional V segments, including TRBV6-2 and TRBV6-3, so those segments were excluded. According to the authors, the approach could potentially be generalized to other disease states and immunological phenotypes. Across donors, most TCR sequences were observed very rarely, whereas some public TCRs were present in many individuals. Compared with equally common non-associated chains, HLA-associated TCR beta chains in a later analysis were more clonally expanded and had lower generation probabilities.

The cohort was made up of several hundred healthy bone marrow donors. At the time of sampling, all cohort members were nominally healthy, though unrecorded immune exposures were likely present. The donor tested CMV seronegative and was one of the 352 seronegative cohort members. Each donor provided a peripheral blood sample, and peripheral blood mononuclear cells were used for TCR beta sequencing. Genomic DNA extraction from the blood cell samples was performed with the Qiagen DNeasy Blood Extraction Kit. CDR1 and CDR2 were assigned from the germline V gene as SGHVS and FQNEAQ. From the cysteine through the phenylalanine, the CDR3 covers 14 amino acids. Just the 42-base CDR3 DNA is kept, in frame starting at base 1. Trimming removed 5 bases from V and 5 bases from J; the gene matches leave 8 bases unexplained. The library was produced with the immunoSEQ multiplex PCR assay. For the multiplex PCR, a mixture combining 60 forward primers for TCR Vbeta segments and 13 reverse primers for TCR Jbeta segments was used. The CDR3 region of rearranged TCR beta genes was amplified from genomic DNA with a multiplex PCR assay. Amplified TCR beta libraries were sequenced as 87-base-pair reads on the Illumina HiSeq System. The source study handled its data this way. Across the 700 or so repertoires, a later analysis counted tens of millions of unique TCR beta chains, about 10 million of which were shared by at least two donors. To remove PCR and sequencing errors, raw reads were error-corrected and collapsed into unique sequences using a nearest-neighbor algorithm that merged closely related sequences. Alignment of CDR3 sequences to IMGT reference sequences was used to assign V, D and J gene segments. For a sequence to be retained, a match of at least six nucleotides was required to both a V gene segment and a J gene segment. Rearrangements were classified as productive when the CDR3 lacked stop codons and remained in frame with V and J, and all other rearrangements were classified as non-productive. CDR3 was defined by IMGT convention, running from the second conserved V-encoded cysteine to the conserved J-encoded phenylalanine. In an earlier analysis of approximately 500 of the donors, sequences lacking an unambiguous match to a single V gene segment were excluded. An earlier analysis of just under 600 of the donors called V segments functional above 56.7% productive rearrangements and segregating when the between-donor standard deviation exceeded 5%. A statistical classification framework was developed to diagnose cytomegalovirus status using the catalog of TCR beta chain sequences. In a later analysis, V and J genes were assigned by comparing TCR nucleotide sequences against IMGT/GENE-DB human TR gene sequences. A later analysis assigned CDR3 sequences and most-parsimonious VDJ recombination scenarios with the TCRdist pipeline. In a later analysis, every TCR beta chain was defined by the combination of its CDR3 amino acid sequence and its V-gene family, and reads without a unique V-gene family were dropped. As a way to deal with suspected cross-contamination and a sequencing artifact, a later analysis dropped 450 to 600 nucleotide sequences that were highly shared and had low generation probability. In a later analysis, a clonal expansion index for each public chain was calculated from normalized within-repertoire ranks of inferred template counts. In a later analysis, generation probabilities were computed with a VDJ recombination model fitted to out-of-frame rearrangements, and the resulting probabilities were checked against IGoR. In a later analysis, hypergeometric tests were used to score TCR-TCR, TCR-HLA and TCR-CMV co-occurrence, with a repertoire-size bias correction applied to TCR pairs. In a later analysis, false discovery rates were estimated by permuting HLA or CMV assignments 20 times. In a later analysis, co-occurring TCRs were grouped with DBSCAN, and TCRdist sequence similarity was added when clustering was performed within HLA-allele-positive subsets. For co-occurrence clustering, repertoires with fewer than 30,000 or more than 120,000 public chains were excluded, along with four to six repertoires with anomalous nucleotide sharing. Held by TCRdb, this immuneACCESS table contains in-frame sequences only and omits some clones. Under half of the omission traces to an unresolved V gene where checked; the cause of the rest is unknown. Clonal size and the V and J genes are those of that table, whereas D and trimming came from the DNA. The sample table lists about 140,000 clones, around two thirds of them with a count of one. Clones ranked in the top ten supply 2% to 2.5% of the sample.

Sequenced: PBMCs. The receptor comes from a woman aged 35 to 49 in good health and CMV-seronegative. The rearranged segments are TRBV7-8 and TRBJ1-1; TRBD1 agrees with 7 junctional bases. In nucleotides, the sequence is TGTGCCAGCAGCCCGCGGACAGGAGAGACTGAAGCTTTCTTT. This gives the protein CASSPRTGETEAFF.